This record concerns one T cell receptor (beta chain) sequence. The CDR3 is 15 residues long. Trimming shortened V by 5 bases and J by 4 bases, and 17 bases separated the two germline ends. Germline-derived CDR1 and CDR2 are SNHLY and FYNNEI. The data originate from a study of blood T cell repertoires in COVID-19. Assay used: immunoSEQ multiplex PCR; TCRdb lists only in-frame clones, some missing. The sample shows roughly 520,000 clones, roughly 90% of them seen only once. This chain links TRBV2 with TRBJ1-1; D possibly corresponds to TRBD1 (5 bases). Sample: PBMCs or T cells enriched from blood (not recorded which). This TCR was sampled from a woman aged 40 to 50 who had recovered from COVID-19. This CDR3 reads CASSPWAAGGTEAFF. The CDR3 DNA is TGTGCCAGCAGTCCGTGGGCAGCCGGGGGCACTGAAGCTTTCTTT.